These 20 T cell receptor beta chains share one sample of origin, sequenced in a study of blood T cell repertoires in COVID-19. Repertoires were generated with immunoSEQ multiplex PCR, while TCRdb's copy carries only in-frame clones and drops some. The sample consists of approximately 250,000 clones, around 86% of them appearing once. Sequencing input: peripheral blood. The receptor source for this set is a man younger than 30 with active or convalescent COVID-19.

The chain employs TRBV10-1 and TRBJ2-5; D remains ambiguous. The germline V gene has CDR1 WNHNN and CDR2 SYGVQD (reference sequence). The V end lost 2 bases, the J end lost 5 bases, and 9 bases lay between the germline ends. The CDR3 runs to 13 residues. CDR3 sequence: CASSERVQETQYF. CDR3 coding DNA: TGCGCCAGCAGTGAGCGGGTCCAGGAGACCCAGTACTTC.

The J gene is TRBJ2-1, the V gene TRBV5-1; perhaps TRBD2 as D (5 bases). Trimming stripped 0 bases from V and 8 bases from J, with 12 bases between. Germline V CDR1 and CDR2: SGHRS, YFSETQ. The CDR3 has 14 amino acids. This CDR3 reads CASSLAASQDEQFF. Here the CDR3 DNA reads TGCGCCAGCAGCTTGGCCGCTAGCCAGGATGAGCAGTTCTTC.

This sequence joins TRBV4-2 and TRBJ1-3; 8 bases agree with TRBD1. This CDR3 region has 14 residues. Looked up from germline, CDR1 is LGHNA and CDR2 is YNFKEQ. The V segment lost 4 bases and the J segment 8 bases; nucleotides outside the gene matches: 7. CDR3 amino acids: CASSPGQGLDTIYF. Here the CDR3 DNA reads TGTGCCAGCAGCCCCGGACAGGGTCTGGACACCATATATTTT.

V gene TRBV27 combines with J gene TRBJ1-2; 10 positions agree with TRBD1. Per germline, CDR1 MNHEY and CDR2 SMNVEV (reference sequence). The ends lost 1 base at V and 1 base at J; junction bases unmatched: 9. This CDR3 spans 18 amino acids. CDR3 loop: CASSLLGDRGQINYGYTF. The DNA of the CDR3 is TGTGCCAGCAGTTTATTAGGTGACAGGGGGCAGATTAACTATGGCTACACCTTC.

The gene calls are TRBV4-1 and TRBJ1-1; no clear D gene. Germline CDR1 is MGHRA and CDR2 is YSYEKL. Trimming took 1 base from V and 5 from J, leaving 14 bases between them. The length of the CDR3 is 15 residues. CDR3 protein: CASSQGPGRLTEAFF. The CDR3 DNA follows: TGCGCCAGCAGCCAAGGGCCAGGTCGGTTAACTGAAGCTTTCTTT.

The chain employs TRBV4-1 and TRBJ2-5; D perhaps matches TRBD2 (7 bases). The CDR3 is made up of 16 amino acids. The V end lost 3 bases, the J end lost 2 bases, and 16 bases lay between the germline ends. Germline-derived CDR1 and CDR2 are MGHRA and YSYEKL. The CDR3 loop reads CASSQPTGTTQETQYF. DNA for the CDR3: TGCGCCAGCAGCCAGCCTACAGGGACTACTCAAGAGACCCAGTACTTC.

Only a few counts were recorded for this clone. This rearrangement joins TRBV30 to TRBJ2-7; D perhaps matches TRBD2 (5 bases). The germline V and J ends were trimmed by 0 bases and 6 bases, with 12 bases remaining between them. The CDR3 covers 13 residues. Germline lookup yields CDR1 GTSNPN and CDR2 SVGIG (reference sequence). CDR3 protein: CAWSVRRRSEQYF. The DNA of the CDR3 is TGTGCCTGGAGTGTACGGCGGAGGAGCGAGCAGTACTTC.

In the case of this clone: Sequence at one end of the junction differs from germline and may be a read error. V and J are TRBV3-1 (or the pseudogene TRBV3-2) and TRBJ2-5; the match to TRBD2 covers 8 bases. There are 14 residues in the CDR3. Germline CDR1 reads LGHDT; CDR2 reads YNNKEL (reference sequence). CDR3 protein: CACSHAGGGGTQYF. For the CDR3, the DNA is TGTGCCTGCAGCCATGCCGGGGGGGGAGGGACCCAGTACTTC.

The V and J genes are TRBV4-3 and TRBJ2-3; possibly TRBD2 for D (5 bases). Germline V gene sequence: CDR1 LGHNA, CDR2 YSLEER. The ends were cut back, 4 bases at V and 1 base at J, with 12 bases in the middle. The CDR3 spans 15 residues. The CDR3 loop is CASSPDSTGTDTQYF. Written as DNA, the CDR3 is TGCGCCAGCAGCCCGGACTCGACGGGCACAGATACGCAGTATTTT.

The gene calls are TRBV10-3 and TRBJ1-1; D is ambiguous. Per the germline V gene, CDR1 is ENHRY and CDR2 is SYGVKD. The CDR3 has 14 amino acids. V shed 7 bases and J shed 3 bases, with 15 bases lying between them. The CDR3 sequence: CAITSTGIYTEAFF. The CDR3 DNA reads as TGTGCCATCACTTCCACCGGGATATACACTGAAGCTTTCTTT.

The CDR3 bases are TGTGCCAGCAGCTTAAACAGGGTGAACACCATATATTTT. This encodes CASSLNRVNTIYF. This rearrangement joins TRBV7-2 to TRBJ1-3; possible D gene TRBD1, 6 bases. Germline V gives CDR1 SGHTA, CDR2 FQGNSA. V was cut by 2 bases and J by 7 bases, with 9 bases left in between. This CDR3 comprises 13 residues.

The rearrangement joins TRBV11-2 to TRBJ1-3; 7 bases align to TRBD1. CDR3 length: 14 amino acids. Germline assignment: CDR1 SGHAT and CDR2 FQNNGV. Trimming cost V 4 bases and J 3 bases; bases outside gene matches: 3. The CDR3 spells CASSSNRGGNTIYF. The CDR3 DNA is TGTGCCAGCAGCTCAAACAGGGGTGGAAACACCATATATTTT.

In its sample, this clone was seen once. This chain uses TRBV7-9 with TRBJ2-6; perhaps TRBD2 as D (6 bases). Germline lookup yields CDR1 SEHNR and CDR2 FQNEAQ (reference sequence). This CDR3 spans 18 amino acids. Deletions cut 5 bases from V and 0 bases from J, with 17 bases between. CDR3 DNA sequence: TGTGCCAGCAGCCCCTATGGGGGGACCTACTCTGGGGCCAACGTCCTGACTTTC. The encoded protein is CASSPYGGTYSGANVLTF.

This rearrangement joins TRBV14 to TRBJ2-2; TRBD2 is a possible D gene (6 bases). The CDR3 sequence is 16 residues long. CDR1 is SGHDN and CDR2 is FVKESK in the germline V gene. V lost 6 bases to trimming and J lost 4 bases, with 18 bases between them. CDR3 region: CASSVRGASSTGELFF. The DNA of the CDR3 is TGTGCCAGCAGTGTGCGGGGAGCTTCGAGCACCGGGGAGCTGTTTTTT.

The CDR3 DNA follows: TGTGCCACCAGTGATCCCACAGGGGGTTCGGACACCGGGGAGCTGTTTTTT. It yields the protein CATSDPTGGSDTGELFF. The J gene is TRBJ2-2, the V gene TRBV24-1; 8 bases map to TRBD1. The CDR3 runs 17 residues. Germline V CDR1 and CDR2: KGHDR, SFDVKD. J was trimmed by 3 bases and V by 3 bases; bases with no gene match: 8.

This clone has just one count. The chain couples TRBV4-3 to TRBJ2-1; TRBD2 agrees at 11 bases. With 3 bases clipped from V and 4 bases from J, the junction kept 2 bases outside the gene matches. This CDR3 has 15 residues. CDR1 is LGHNA and CDR2 is YSLEER in the germline V gene. The CDR3 spells CASSHGTSGYNEQFF. In DNA form, the CDR3 reads TGCGCCAGCAGCCACGGGACTAGCGGATACAATGAGCAGTTCTTC.

The CDR3 protein is CASSTENEKLFF. CDR3 sequence (DNA): TGTGCCAGCAGTACAGAGAATGAAAAACTGTTTTTT. The genes are TRBV2 and TRBJ1-4; D is unclear. Germline CDR1 is SNHLY and CDR2 is FYNNEI. Trimming stripped 5 bases from V and 5 bases from J, with 6 bases between. The CDR3 has 12 amino acids. The entire variable domain, with the rest obtained from reference TRBV2 and TRBJ1-4, is as follows: EPEVTQTPSHQVTQMGQEVILRCVPISNHLYFYWYRQILGQKVEFLVSFYNNEISEKSEIFDDQFSVERPDGSNFTLKIRSTKLEDSAMYFCASSTENEKLFFGSGTQLSVL.

V is TRBV21-1 and J is TRBJ2-7; TRBD2 is the table's D call and was not checked against the DNA. TRBV21-1 is reported as a pseudogene. The CDR3 extends over 20 amino acids. This CDR3 reads CASSKTYFFTSWASVNEQYF. The CDR3, as DNA: TGTGCCAGCAGCAAAACATACTTCTTTACGTCATGGGCTAGCGTGAACGAGCAGTACTTC.

For the CDR3, the DNA is TGCGCCAGCAGCCCGGGGAGGGGCGGGGGCAATGAGCAGTTCTTC. This gives the protein CASSPGRGGGNEQFF. The chain has TRBV4-3 and TRBJ2-1; TRBD2 matches at 7 bases. After removal of 4 bases from V and 6 bases from J, the junction contained 9 bases not matched to a gene. The germline gives CDR1 LGHNA, CDR2 YSLEER. CDR3 size: 15 residues.

The V and J genes are TRBV30 and TRBJ2-3, with a possible D match to TRBD2 (5 bases). CDR1 is GTSNPN, CDR2 SVGIG, per germline (reference sequence). V was shortened by 3 bases and J by 6 bases, with 13 bases between the two germline ends. The CDR3 covers 13 residues. CDR3 DNA sequence: TGTGCCTGGAGCGGGATCTCTACGGATACGCAGTATTTT. Amino acids: CAWSGISTDTQYF.